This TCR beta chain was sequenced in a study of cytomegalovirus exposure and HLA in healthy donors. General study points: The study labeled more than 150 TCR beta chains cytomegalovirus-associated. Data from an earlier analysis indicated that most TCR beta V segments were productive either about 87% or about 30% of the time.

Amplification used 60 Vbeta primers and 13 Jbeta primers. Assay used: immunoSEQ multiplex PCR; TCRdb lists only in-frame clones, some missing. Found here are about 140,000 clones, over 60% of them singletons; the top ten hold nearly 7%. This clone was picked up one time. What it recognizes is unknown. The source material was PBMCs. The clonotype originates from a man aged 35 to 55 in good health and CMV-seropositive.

The CDR3 nucleotides are TGTGCCAGCAGTGAGGGTCGAGGAATCGGGTCAAACACTGAAGCTTTCTTT. Residues: CASSEGRGIGSNTEAFF. The V call is TRBV2, the J call TRBJ1-1; no reliable D call. CDR1 SNHLY and CDR2 FYNNEI come from the germline V gene. The V and J ends lost 3 bases and 2 bases respectively, with 19 bases between them. CDR3 length: 17 amino acids.